This TCR beta chain was captured in a study of blood T cell repertoires in COVID-19. About the research overall: Samples representing acute and convalescent COVID-19 were sourced from the United States, Italy and Spain. T cells, B-cell-depleted T cells, or PBMCs provided the cDNA or gDNA that served as material.

V dropped 5 bases and J dropped 5 bases, with 13 bases sitting between them. This CDR3 has 13 amino acids. Germline-derived CDR1 and CDR2 are SGHAT and FQDESV (reference sequence). As handled by the study authors: By means of reference gene primer amplification, nucleated cell counts were estimated. Generated by immunoSEQ multiplex PCR, the TCRdb table keeps only in-frame clones and is missing some. That table supplies the V and J calls and clone size; D and trimming were determined from the DNA. This table has about 170,000 clones, approximately 81% appearing once. This receptor was obtained from a human donor with acute or convalescent COVID-19. The donor label of this sample is uncertain. Sequenced: peripheral blood. The V call is TRBV11-1, the J call TRBJ2-7, with D maybe TRBD2 (5 bases). DNA for the CDR3: TGTGCCAGCAGCCTCTCGTTAGCGAACGAGCAGTACTTC. The encoded protein is CASSLSLANEQYF. The whole variable domain, remainder taken from reference TRBV11-1 and TRBJ2-7, is EAEVAQSPRYKITEKSQAVAFWCDPISGHATLYWYRQILGQGPELLVQFQDESVVDDSQLPKDRFSAERLKGVDSTLKIQPAELGDSAMYLCASSLSLANEQYFGPGTRLTVT.